The 19 T cell receptor beta chains in this list originate from one sample, sequenced in a study of siplizumab effects on memory and regulatory T cells. Their antigen targets remain unknown. Data came from immunoSEQ multiplex PCR; TCRdb stores just in-frame clones and leaves some out. The repertoire includes fewer than 25,000 clones, approximately 44% of them detected once, and approximately 6% sits in the top ten. The mixed lymphocyte reaction cells were grown together in coculture at 37°C for roughly six days. The sequenced sample consisted of CFSE-low (dividing) CD4+ T cells sorted from an allogeneic mixed lymphocyte reaction. The receptors here all came from a human donor in good health; the cells came from an allogeneic mixed lymphocyte reaction. Some clones in this sample may be carry-over from other donors' samples.

This clone has more than one count but fewer than ten. V is TRBV29-1 and J is TRBJ2-5, with TRBD2 matching over 9 bases. The germline CDR1 and CDR2 sequences are SQVTM and ANQGSEA. J was trimmed by 12 bases and V by 6 bases; bases with no gene match: 8. CDR3 length: 11 residues. DNA of the CDR3: TGCAGCGTCCAAGGGGCGGGGGGGAAGTACTTC. Protein sequence: CSVQGAGGKYF.

The chain joins TRBV18 to TRBJ2-5; D is uncertain. CDR3 length: 14 amino acids. The germline V gene encodes CDR1 KGHSH and CDR2 LQKENI. Trimming shortened V by 3 bases and J by 5 bases, and 13 bases separated the two germline ends. The DNA for the CDR3 is TGTGCCAGCTCACCCCAGGCTTTAGGGGAGACCCAGTACTTC. This encodes CASSPQALGETQYF. Filled out from reference TRBV18 and TRBJ2-5, the complete variable domain reads NAGVMQNPRHLVRRRGQEARLRCSPMKGHSHVYWYRQLPEEGLKFMVYLQKENIIDESGMPKERFSAEFPKEGPSILRIQQVVRGDSAAYFCASSPQALGETQYFGPGTRLLVL.

The chain uses TRBV30 and TRBJ2-2; 7 bases are a match to TRBD2. The J segment lost 3 bases and the V segment lost 3 bases, leaving 10 bases of the junction unmatched. The CDR3 is 16 residues long. Germline V gene lookup returns CDR1 GTSNPN and CDR2 SVGIG (reference sequence). CDR3 sequence (DNA): TGTGCCTGGAGCCTCCTAGGGCTAGCGGACACCGGGGAGCTGTTTTTT. Protein: CAWSLLGLADTGELFF.

By share of the sample, this clone is medium-sized (0.01 to 0.1%). This rearrangement joins TRBV6-1 to TRBJ2-7; no clear D. CDR3 size: 10 residues. Germline CDR1 MNHNS, CDR2 SASEGT. V was pared by 8 bases and J by 4 bases, with 6 bases between. CDR3 nucleotide sequence: TGTGCCAGCGGAGAATACGAGCAGTACTTC. It codes for CASGEYEQYF.

The chain is built from TRBV6-6 and TRBJ2-7, with unresolved D. Trimming removed 6 bases at V and 1 base at J, with 7 bases between. CDR3 length equals 12 residues. CDR1 is MNHNY, CDR2 SVGAGI, per germline (reference sequence). DNA of the CDR3: TGTGCCAGCAGAACATATTCCTACGAGCAGTACTTC. This gives the protein CASRTYSYEQYF.

This clone is medium-sized by share. The genes are TRBV19 and TRBJ1-1, with D uncertain. This CDR3 has 13 residues. V lost 3 bases and J 10 bases, leaving 15 bases between the germline ends. CDR1 and CDR2 from the germline V gene are LNHDA and SQIVND (reference sequence). CDR3 nucleotide sequence: TGTGCCAGTAGTATTTGGTCCCCTGGAAGAGCTTTCTTT. This sequence encodes CASSIWSPGRAFF. Filled out from reference TRBV19 and TRBJ1-1, the complete variable domain reads DGGITQSPKYLFRKEGQNVTLSCEQNLNHDAMYWYRQDPGQGLRLIYYSQIVNDFQKGDIAEGYSVSREKKESFPLTVTSAQKNPTAFYLCASSIWSPGRAFFGQGTRLTVV.

This clone showed up just once. The gene calls are TRBV6-1 and TRBJ2-7, with D perhaps matching TRBD2 (5 bases). The germline gives CDR1 MNHNS, CDR2 SASEGT. V lost 2 bases to trimming and J lost 4 bases, with 12 bases between them. The CDR3 runs to 14 residues. The CDR3 DNA reads TGTGCCAGCAGTGAACAAGCGGTGACTTACGAGCAGTACTTC. Translation: CASSEQAVTYEQYF.

Only a few counts were recorded for this clone. The chain couples TRBV6-6 to TRBJ2-7; D gene ambiguous. There are 11 residues in the CDR3. Germline CDR1 and CDR2: MNHNY and SVGAGI (reference sequence). Trimming took 6 bases from V and 3 from J, leaving 6 bases between them. The CDR3 loop reads CASRLLYEQYF. The CDR3 DNA reads as TGTGCCAGCAGGCTGCTCTACGAGCAGTACTTC.

This clone has more than one count but fewer than ten. The sample carries other DNA sequences with the same CDR3. The V and J genes are TRBV19 and TRBJ2-5; 8 bases align to TRBD1. The germline V gene has CDR1 LNHDA and CDR2 SQIVND (reference sequence). This CDR3 region has 15 residues. Losses at the gene ends were 6 bases for V and 3 bases for J; bases not matched to a gene: 9. CDR3 bases: TGTGCCAGTAGCACTCCCGGACAGGGAGAAGAGACCCAGTACTTC. Translating it yields CASSTPGQGEETQYF.

The CDR3 nucleotides read TGTGCCAGCTCACCTAGACTAGCCTTCACAGATACGCAGTATTTT. As protein: CASSPRLAFTDTQYF. The chain uses TRBV18 and TRBJ2-3, with TRBD2 identical over 7 bases. After removal of 3 bases from V and 2 bases from J, the junction contained 5 bases not matched to a gene. The CDR3 contains 15 residues. The V gene's germline CDR1 is KGHSH and CDR2 LQKENI.

This chain connects TRBV27 to TRBJ2-3, with TRBD2 matching 7 bases. V dropped 6 bases and J dropped 6; count of bases not matched to a gene: 9. Germline CDR1 reads MNHEY; CDR2 reads SMNVEV (reference sequence). The CDR3 has 14 amino acids. This chain's CDR3 is CASRRGRGWDTQYF. The CDR3 nucleotides read TGTGCCAGCAGGAGAGGGAGGGGATGGGATACGCAGTATTTT.

The chain links TRBV7-3 to TRBJ2-1; unclear D gene. CDR1 is SGHTA and CDR2 is FQGTGA in the germline V gene. Trimming took off 10 bases at V and 9 bases at J, with 22 bases between the two ends. The CDR3 length is 14 residues. CDR3 sequence (DNA): TGTGCCACCAAAAAAGACTTTTTTCACCGTGAGCAGTTCTTC. As protein: CATKKDFFHREQFF.

This clone appeared a few times. The chain employs TRBV10-1 and TRBJ2-7, with 9 bases matching TRBD2. V lost 0 bases, J lost 6 bases, and 3 bases stayed unmatched. CDR3 size: 14 residues. CDR1 is WNHNN and CDR2 is SYGVQD in the germline V gene (reference sequence). CDR3 sequence (DNA): TGCGCCAGCAGTGAGTCTACTAGCGGGTTCGAGCAGTACTTC. Protein sequence: CASSESTSGFEQYF.

This clone has just a few counts. This chain connects TRBV6-1 to TRBJ1-6, with TRBD1 matching 8 bases. With 8 bases clipped from V and 6 bases from J, the junction kept 9 bases outside the gene matches. Looked up from germline, CDR1 is MNHNS and CDR2 is SASEGT. This CDR3 has 15 residues. The CDR3 reads CASGSQGAINSPLHF. Here the CDR3 DNA reads TGTGCCAGCGGTTCGCAGGGGGCGATTAATTCACCCCTCCACTTT.

J is TRBJ1-2 and V is TRBV2, with D hard to call. From germline, CDR1 is SNHLY and CDR2 FYNNEI. The V end was cut by 2 bases, the J end by 5 bases, with 3 bases between. The CDR3 is made up of 11 amino acids. The CDR3 here is CASSEWYGYTF. In nucleotides, the CDR3 is TGTGCCAGCAGTGAATGGTATGGCTACACCTTC.

This clone came up a few times. This sequence joins TRBV5-1 and TRBJ1-1; D is perhaps TRBD1 (5 bases). V shed 0 bases and J shed 2 bases, with 11 bases lying between them. CDR1 and CDR2 (germline): SGHRS, YFSETQ. The CDR3 sequence is 15 residues long. CDR3 bases: TGCGCCAGCAGCTTGGCCAGGGTAGTAAACACTGAAGCTTTCTTT. Amino acid sequence: CASSLARVVNTEAFF. Combining the CDR3 with reference TRBV5-1 and TRBJ1-1 gives the whole variable domain KAGVTQTPRYLIKTRGQQVTLSCSPISGHRSVSWYQQTPGQGLQFLFEYFSETQRNKGNFPGRFSGRQFSNSRSEMNVSTLELGDSALYLCASSLARVVNTEAFFGQGTRLTVV.

The chain uses TRBV28 and TRBJ1-1; TRBD1 agrees at 8 bases. This CDR3 region has 15 residues. The J segment lost 3 bases and the V segment lost 6 bases, leaving 9 bases of the junction unmatched. The germline V gene encodes CDR1 MDHEN and CDR2 SYDVKM. CDR3 nucleotides: TGTGCCAGCAGAGTAAGAACAGGGGGTTACACTGAAGCTTTCTTT. Translating it yields CASRVRTGGYTEAFF.

This clone showed up many times. The rearrangement links TRBV18 to TRBJ2-2; 7 bases fit TRBD2. After removal of 2 bases from V and 6 bases from J, the junction contained 6 bases not matched to a gene. Germline CDR1 KGHSH, CDR2 LQKENI. The length of the CDR3 is 15 residues. CDR3 nucleotide sequence: TGTGCCAGCTCACCATCGGGGGGTTACTCCGGGGAGCTGTTTTTT. Translation gives CASSPSGGYSGELFF.

This chain links TRBV11-2 with TRBJ1-1, with a tentative D call TRBD1 (5 bases). The CDR3 is 14 amino acids. The germline V gene encodes CDR1 SGHAT and CDR2 FQNNGV. The V end was cut by 1 base, the J end by 4 bases, with 10 bases between. The CDR3 DNA sequence: TGTGCCAGCAGCTTAGGCTTAAGGGGCACTGAAGCTTTCTTT. Translation gives CASSLGLRGTEAFF.